The subject of this entry is one T cell receptor (beta chain). Its target is unknown. The assay was immunoSEQ multiplex PCR, and TCRdb's table has in-frame clones only and misses some. The sample comprises 120,000 to 150,000 clones, around 89% of which are singletons, and over 12% rests with the top ten. This entry is derived from a study of T cell responses to AZD1222 COVID-19 vaccine. Whole-study findings and limits: There were mostly white British donors and more females than males, and clonal diversity was possibly underestimated.

This CDR3 spans 14 amino acids. V dropped 4 bases and J dropped 4 bases, with 13 bases sitting between them. The V gene's germline CDR1 is ENHRY and CDR2 SYGVKD. Sequencing used peripheral blood, obtained on day 0 of AZD1222 vaccination. The TCR sequence derives from an adult in good health. This chain links TRBV10-3 with TRBJ2-5; D is perhaps TRBD1 or TRBD2 (6 bases each). This CDR3 reads CAISAEGGGETQYF. Here the CDR3 DNA reads TGTGCCATCAGTGCCGAGGGGGGAGGAGAGACCCAGTACTTC.